This TCR beta chain emerged from a study of blood T cell repertoires in COVID-19. The overall study: Acute and convalescent COVID-19 specimens originated in the United States, Italy and Spain. PBMCs, B-cell-depleted T cells, or T cells provided the cDNA or gDNA that made up the material.

Methods used by the authors: From reference gene primer amplification, estimates of nucleated cell counts were derived. Some clones are missing from TCRdb's copy, which holds only in-frame ones; the method was immunoSEQ multiplex PCR. The D gene and trimming were derived from the DNA, and the V and J assignments and clone size from that table. Of over 350,000 clones detected, more than 85% appear once; the ten largest clones hold 4% to 4.5%. This clone appeared a few times. The receptor comes from a woman aged 25 to 39 with acute or convalescent COVID-19. The specimen was peripheral blood.

CDR3 in amino acids: CASSEREREGFLSLHF. The CDR3 DNA sequence: TGTGCCAGCAGTGAACGCGAACGGGAAGGTTTTTTGTCCCTCCACTTT. This sequence joins TRBV6-1 and TRBJ1-6; D gene unclear. The V gene's germline CDR1 is MNHNS and CDR2 SASEGT. Trimming took 2 bases from V and 14 from J, leaving 22 bases between them. The CDR3 consists of 16 residues.